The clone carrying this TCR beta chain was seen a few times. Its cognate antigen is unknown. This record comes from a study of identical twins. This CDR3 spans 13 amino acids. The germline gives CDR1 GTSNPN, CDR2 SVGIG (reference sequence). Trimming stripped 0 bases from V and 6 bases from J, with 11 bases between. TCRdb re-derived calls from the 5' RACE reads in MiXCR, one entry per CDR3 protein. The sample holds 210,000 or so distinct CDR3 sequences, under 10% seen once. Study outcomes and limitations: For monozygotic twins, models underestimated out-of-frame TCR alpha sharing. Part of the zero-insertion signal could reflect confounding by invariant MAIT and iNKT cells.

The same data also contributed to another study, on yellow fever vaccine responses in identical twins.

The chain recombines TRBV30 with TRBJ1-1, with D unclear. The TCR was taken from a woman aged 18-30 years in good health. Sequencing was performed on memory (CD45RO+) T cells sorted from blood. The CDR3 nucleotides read TGTGCCTGGAGTGTGTCGGACGGTTCTGAAGCTTTCTTT. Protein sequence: CAWSVSDGSEAFF.